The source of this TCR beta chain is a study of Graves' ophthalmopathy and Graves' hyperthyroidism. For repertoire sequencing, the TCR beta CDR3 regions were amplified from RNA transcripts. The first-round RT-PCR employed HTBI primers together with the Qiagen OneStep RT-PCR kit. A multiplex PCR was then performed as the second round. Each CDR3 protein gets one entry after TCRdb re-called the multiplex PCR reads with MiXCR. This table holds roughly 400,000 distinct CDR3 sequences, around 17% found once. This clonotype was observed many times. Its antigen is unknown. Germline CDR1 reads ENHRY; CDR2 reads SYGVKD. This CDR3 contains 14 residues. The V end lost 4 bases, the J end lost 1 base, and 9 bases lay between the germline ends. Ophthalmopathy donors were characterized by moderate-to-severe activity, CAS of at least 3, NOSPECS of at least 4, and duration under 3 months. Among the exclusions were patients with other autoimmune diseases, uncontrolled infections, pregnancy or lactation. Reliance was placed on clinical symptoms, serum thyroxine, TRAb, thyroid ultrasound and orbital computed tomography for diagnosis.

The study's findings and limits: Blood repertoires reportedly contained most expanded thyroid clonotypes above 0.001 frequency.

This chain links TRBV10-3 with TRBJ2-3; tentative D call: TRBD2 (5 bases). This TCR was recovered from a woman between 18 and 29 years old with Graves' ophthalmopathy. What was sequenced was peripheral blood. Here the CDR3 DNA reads TGTGCCATCAGTGCGGGGTGGGGCACAGATACGCAGTATTTT. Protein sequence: CAISAGWGTDTQYF.